This T cell receptor beta chain was documented in a study of post-analysis software for immune sequencing data. Findings of the study overall: Significantly decreased normalized Chao1 diversity was recorded for multiple sclerosis patients relative to controls. Higher frequency in patients than in controls was seen for a handful of TRBV segments, with TRBV5-6, TRBV5-1 and TRBV20-1 among them.

TCR beta libraries were prepared from cDNA with unique molecular identifiers. A single record per CDR3 protein comes from TCRdb applying MiXCR to the PCR reads. The top ten hold about 4.5% of the sample, which has hundreds of thousands of distinct CDR3 sequences, approximately 50% seen once. As for this clonotype: Its cognate antigen is unknown.

CDR1 is SEHNR, CDR2 FQNEAQ, per germline (reference sequence). The CDR3 has 18 amino acids. V dropped 7 bases and J dropped 2 bases, with 24 bases sitting between them. The sample consisted of blood. This clonotype was sampled from a girl aged 5-17 years with multiple sclerosis. This chain joins TRBV7-9 and TRBJ2-4; D not resolved. In DNA form, the CDR3 reads TGTGCCAGCATCCAATCGATGGATCAGAAAGTACCCAAAAACATTCAGTACTTC. Amino acid sequence: CASIQSMDQKVPKNIQYF. The full variable domain, in which reference TRBV7-9 and TRBJ2-4 provide the parts outside the CDR3, is DTGVSQNPRHKITKRGQNVTFRCDPISEHNRLYWYRQTLGQGPEFLTYFQNEAQLEKSRLLSDRFSAERPKGSFSTLEIQRTEQGDSAMYLCASIQSMDQKVPKNIQYFGAGTRLSVL.